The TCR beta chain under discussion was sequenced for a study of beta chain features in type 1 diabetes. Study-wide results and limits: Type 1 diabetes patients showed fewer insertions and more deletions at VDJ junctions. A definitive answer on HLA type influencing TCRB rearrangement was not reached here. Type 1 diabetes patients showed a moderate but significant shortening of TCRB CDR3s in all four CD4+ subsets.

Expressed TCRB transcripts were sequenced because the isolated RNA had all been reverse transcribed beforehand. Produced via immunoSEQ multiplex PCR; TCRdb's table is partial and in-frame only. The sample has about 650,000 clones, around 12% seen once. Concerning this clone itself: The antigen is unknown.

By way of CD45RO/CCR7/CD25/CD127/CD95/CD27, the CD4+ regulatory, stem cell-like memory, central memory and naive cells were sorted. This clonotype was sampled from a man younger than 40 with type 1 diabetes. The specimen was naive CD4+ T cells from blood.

The CDR3 region has the DNA TGCAGCGTGTGCAGAGGGGAGGACACCGGGGAGCTGTTTTTT. As protein: CSVCRGEDTGELFF. The chain couples TRBV29-1 to TRBJ2-2; D might be TRBD2 (6 bases). This CDR3 has 14 residues. The germline V gene encodes CDR1 SQVTM and CDR2 ANQGSEA. Between the trimmed V and J ends, which lost 6 bases and 3 bases, there was a span of 14 bases.